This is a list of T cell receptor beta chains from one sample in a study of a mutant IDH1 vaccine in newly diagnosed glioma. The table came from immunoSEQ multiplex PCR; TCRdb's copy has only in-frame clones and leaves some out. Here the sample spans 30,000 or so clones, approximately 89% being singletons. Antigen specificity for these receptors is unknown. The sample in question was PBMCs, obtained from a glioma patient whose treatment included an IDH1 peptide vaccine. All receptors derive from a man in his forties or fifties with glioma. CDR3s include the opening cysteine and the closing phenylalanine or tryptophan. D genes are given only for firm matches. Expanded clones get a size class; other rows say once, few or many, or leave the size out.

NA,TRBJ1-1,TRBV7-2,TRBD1,TGTGCCAGCAGCTTGACAGGGTCCTCCAGAGCTTTCTTT,CASSLTGSSRAFF
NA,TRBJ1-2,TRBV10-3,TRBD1,TGTGCCATCAGTGGCCAGGGGGATGGCTACACCTTC,CAISGQGDGYTF
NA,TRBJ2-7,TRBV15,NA,TGTGCCACCAGCAGAGACAGGTTGTACGAGCAGTACTTC,CATSRDRLYEQYF
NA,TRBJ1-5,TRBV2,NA,TGTGCCAGCAGCGCCCAACGCGGAAATCAGCCCCAGCATTTT,CASSAQRGNQPQHF
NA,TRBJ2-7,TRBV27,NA,TGTGCCAGCAAACGTACGGCCGGGAAAGACGAGCAGTACTTC,CASKRTAGKDEQYF
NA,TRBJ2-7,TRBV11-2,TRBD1,TGTGCCAGCAGCCCCTTGTCCCGGGACAGGGGTAAGGGATCCTACGAGCAGTACTTC,CASSPLSRDRGKGSYEQYF
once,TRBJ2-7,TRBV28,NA,TGTGCCAGCAATCACGCCTACGAGCAGTACTTC,CASNHAYEQYF
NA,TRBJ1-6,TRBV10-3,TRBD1,TGTGCCATCAGCAGCGACAGGGGGAGTTCACCCCTCCACTTT,CAISSDRGSSPLHF
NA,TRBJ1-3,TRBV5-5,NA,TGTGCCAGCAGCTTGGGGCAGGCAGCTGGAAACACCATATATTTT,CASSLGQAAGNTIYF
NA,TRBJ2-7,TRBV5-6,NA,TGTGCCAGCAACACCCTTTCCTCCTACGAGCAGTACTTC,CASNTLSSYEQYF
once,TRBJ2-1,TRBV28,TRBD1,TGTGCCAGCAGTATTCCGGGACAGGTGAATGAGCAGTTCTTC,CASSIPGQVNEQFF
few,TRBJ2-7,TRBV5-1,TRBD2,TGCGCCAGCAGCCCCGGACTAGTTGTGTACGAGCAGTACTTC,CASSPGLVVYEQYF
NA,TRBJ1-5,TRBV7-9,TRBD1,TGTGCCAGCAGGGACAGGGGGCCAAATCAGCCCCAGCATTTT,CASRDRGPNQPQHF
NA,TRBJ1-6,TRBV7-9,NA,TGTGCCAGCATGGCTTCCTATAATTCACCCCTCCACTTT,CASMASYNSPLHF
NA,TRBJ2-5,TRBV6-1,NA,TGTGCCAGCAGTGAAGATTGGGGGCGGGAGACCCAGTACTTC,CASSEDWGRETQYF
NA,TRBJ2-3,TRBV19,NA,TGTGCCAGTAGCATCCCTCCCGGGGATACGCAGTATTTT,CASSIPPGDTQYF
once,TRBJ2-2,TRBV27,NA,TGTGCCAGCAGTTTATTCGACAGAACCGGGGAGCTGTTTTTT,CASSLFDRTGELFF
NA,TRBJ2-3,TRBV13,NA,TGTGCCAGCAGCTTAACGCCCAATTTAGCGGAAGAAAGCACAGATACGCAGTATTTT,CASSLTPNLAEESTDTQYF
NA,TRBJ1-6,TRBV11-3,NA,TGTGCCAGCAGCCCCAACCGGGACCCCGAGGGGAATTCACCCCTCCACTTT,CASSPNRDPEGNSPLHF
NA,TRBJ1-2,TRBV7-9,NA,TGTGCCAGCACCGAGGGGGACACTGAGTACTATGGCTACACCTTC,CASTEGDTEYYGYTF
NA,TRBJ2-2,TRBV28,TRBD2,TGTGCCAGCAGGTTTAGCGGGGGACACACCGGGGAGCTGTTTTTT,CASRFSGGHTGELFF
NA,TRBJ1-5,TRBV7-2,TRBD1,TGTGCCAGCAGCTTAGCGGGGACAGGGGACAATCAGCCCCAGCATTTT,CASSLAGTGDNQPQHF
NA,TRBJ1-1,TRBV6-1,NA,TGTGCCAGCAGTGAACGTCGGAAGGGGCAAGTAACTGAAGCTTTCTTT,CASSERRKGQVTEAFF
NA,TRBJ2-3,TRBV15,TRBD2,TGTGCCACCGGACTGGCGGGAGGGCCCCAGGGAGTGTATGAGCAGTATTTT,CATGLAGGPQGVYEQYF
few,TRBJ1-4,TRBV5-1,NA,TGCGCCAGCAGCTTGAATGGGTGGCCAACTAATGAAAAACTGTTTTTT,CASSLNGWPTNEKLFF
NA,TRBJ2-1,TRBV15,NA,TGTGCCACCAGCTGGCGTCGGACAAATGAGCAGTTCTTC,CATSWRRTNEQFF
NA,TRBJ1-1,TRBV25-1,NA,TGTGCCAGCAGTGAATATCAGGGGCAGAACACTGAAGCTTTCTTT,CASSEYQGQNTEAFF
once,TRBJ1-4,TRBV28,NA,TGTGCCACCTCCACCCACGGGTTCACTAATGAAAAACTGTTTTTT,CATSTHGFTNEKLFF
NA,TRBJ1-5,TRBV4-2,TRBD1,TGTGCCAGCAGCCCACAGGACAGGGTTGCTCAGCCCCAGCATTTT,CASSPQDRVAQPQHF
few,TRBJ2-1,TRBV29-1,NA,TGCAGCGTTGAGAGGGACGCCGCGAGGGAGCAGTTCTTC,CSVERDAAREQFF
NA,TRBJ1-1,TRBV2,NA,TGTGCCAGCAGTGCCAGGGAGAACACTGAAGCTTTCTTT,CASSARENTEAFF
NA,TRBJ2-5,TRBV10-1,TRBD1,TGCGCCAGCAGTGAGGACAGGGGGAAAGAGACCCAGTACTTC,CASSEDRGKETQYF
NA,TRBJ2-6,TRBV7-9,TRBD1,TGTGCCAGCAGCACCCGTCCGCGACAGGGCTCTGGGGCCAACGTCCTGACTTTC,CASSTRPRQGSGANVLTF
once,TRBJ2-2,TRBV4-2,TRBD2,TGTGCCAGCAGCCAAGTTTCCAGCGGGGGCACCGGGGAGCTGTTTTTT,CASSQVSSGGTGELFF
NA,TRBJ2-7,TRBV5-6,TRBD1,TGTGCCAGCAGTTTGGGACAGCGCTACGAGCAGTACTTC,CASSLGQRYEQYF
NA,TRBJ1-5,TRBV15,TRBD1,TGTGCCACCAGCAGAGATCGGCGGACAGGGATCAATCAGCCCCAGCATTTT,CATSRDRRTGINQPQHF
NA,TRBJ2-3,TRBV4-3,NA,TGCGCCAGCAGCCAAGAATCGTCTAGCGGCACAGATACGCAGTATTTT,CASSQESSSGTDTQYF
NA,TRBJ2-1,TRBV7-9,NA,TGTGCCAGCAGCTTAGGTGGGTCGGTCGCGAGTGAGCAGTTCTTC,CASSLGGSVASEQFF
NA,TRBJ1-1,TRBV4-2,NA,TGTGCCAGCAGCCAAGATCGGGGAGGGCCCCACACTGAAGCTTTCTTT,CASSQDRGGPHTEAFF
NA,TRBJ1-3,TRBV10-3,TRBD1,TGTGCCATCAGTGACTCCCCAGGGGGCTCTGGAAACACCATATATTTT,CAISDSPGGSGNTIYF
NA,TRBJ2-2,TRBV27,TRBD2,TGTGCCAGCAGTTTCAGCGGGAGGCACGGGGAGCTGTTTTTT,CASSFSGRHGELFF